The rows below give T cell receptor beta chains drawn from one sample of a study of T cells in Graves' hyperthyroidism and ophthalmopathy. Each CDR3 protein is one row after TCRdb ran MiXCR on the multiplex PCR reads. This sample yields around 250,000 distinct CDR3 sequences, of which about 14% are seen a single time; 13% belongs to the top ten. Material: blood. The receptor set was obtained from a woman aged 40-49 years with Graves' hyperthyroidism that later progressed to Graves' ophthalmopathy. The CDR3 runs from the conserved cysteine through the conserved F or W. The order of the fields is CDR3 protein, D gene, J gene, clone size, V gene. D genes are given only for firm matches. Clone size is shown for a subset of rows, as once, few, many or a class of expanded clone.

CDR3aa: CASSGGGEQFF
d_gene: NA
j_gene: TRBJ2-1
abundance: many
v_gene: TRBV11-2

CDR3aa: CASSLFWGLGDIQYF
d_gene: NA
j_gene: TRBJ2-4
abundance: many
v_gene: TRBV11-2

CDR3aa: CASRLAGEPTTYEQYF
d_gene: TRBD2
j_gene: TRBJ2-7
abundance: many
v_gene: TRBV6-1

CDR3aa: CASSEQGLDSPLHF
d_gene: NA
j_gene: TRBJ1-6
abundance: many
v_gene: TRBV2

CDR3aa: CASSYGTGNNSPLHF
d_gene: TRBD1
j_gene: TRBJ1-6
abundance: NA
v_gene: TRBV6-5

CDR3aa: CAWSPRTGKPPLHF
d_gene: TRBD1
j_gene: TRBJ1-6
abundance: many
v_gene: TRBV30

CDR3aa: CSAIHLPSGTNSNQPQHF
d_gene: NA
j_gene: TRBJ1-5
abundance: once
v_gene: TRBV20-1

CDR3aa: CASSLDRGPYNEQFF
d_gene: TRBD1
j_gene: TRBJ2-1
abundance: many
v_gene: TRBV5-8

CDR3aa: CSAAGASGRADTGELFF
d_gene: TRBD2
j_gene: TRBJ2-2
abundance: many
v_gene: TRBV20-1

CDR3aa: CASRKGGSKGTQYF
d_gene: TRBD2
j_gene: TRBJ2-3
abundance: many
v_gene: TRBV3-1

CDR3aa: CASSLTSGRAEQFF
d_gene: TRBD2
j_gene: TRBJ2-1
abundance: many
v_gene: TRBV13

CDR3aa: CASSEGPTPDYEQYF
d_gene: NA
j_gene: TRBJ2-7
abundance: few
v_gene: TRBV10-1

CDR3aa: CSARHPTSGSPIWYEQYF
d_gene: TRBD2
j_gene: TRBJ2-7
abundance: few
v_gene: TRBV20-1

CDR3aa: CASSRILGGIQPQHF
d_gene: NA
j_gene: TRBJ1-5
abundance: NA
v_gene: TRBV4-1

CDR3aa: CASSLDAQETQYF
d_gene: NA
j_gene: TRBJ2-5
abundance: many
v_gene: TRBV7-3

CDR3aa: CASSRNMEETQYF
d_gene: NA
j_gene: TRBJ2-5
abundance: many
v_gene: TRBV25-1

CDR3aa: CASSLSLGWNTEAFF
d_gene: NA
j_gene: TRBJ1-1
abundance: NA
v_gene: TRBV28

CDR3aa: CATSRDRLGMNTEAFF
d_gene: NA
j_gene: TRBJ1-1
abundance: many
v_gene: TRBV15

CDR3aa: CASSGLISYEQYF
d_gene: NA
j_gene: TRBJ2-7
abundance: few
v_gene: TRBV4-1